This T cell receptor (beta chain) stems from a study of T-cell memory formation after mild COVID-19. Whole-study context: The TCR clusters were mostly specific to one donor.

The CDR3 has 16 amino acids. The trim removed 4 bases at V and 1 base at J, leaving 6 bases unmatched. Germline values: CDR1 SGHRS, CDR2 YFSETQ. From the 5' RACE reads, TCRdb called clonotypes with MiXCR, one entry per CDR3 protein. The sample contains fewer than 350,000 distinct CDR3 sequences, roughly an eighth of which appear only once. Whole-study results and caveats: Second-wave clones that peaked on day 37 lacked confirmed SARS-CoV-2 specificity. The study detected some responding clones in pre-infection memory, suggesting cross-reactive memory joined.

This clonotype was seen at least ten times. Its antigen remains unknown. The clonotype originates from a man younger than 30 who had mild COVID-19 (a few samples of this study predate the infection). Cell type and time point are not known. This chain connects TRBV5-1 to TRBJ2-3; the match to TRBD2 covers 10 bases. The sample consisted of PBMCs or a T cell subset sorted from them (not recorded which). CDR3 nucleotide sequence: TGCGCCAGCAGCCCCTCAACTAGCGGGGGCACAGATACGCAGTATTTT. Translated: CASSPSTSGGTDTQYF.